This passage covers 23 T cell receptor beta chains from one sample sequenced in a study of beta chain features in type 1 diabetes. Their antigens remain unidentified. Study results and caveats: People with Type 1 diabetes carried modestly yet significantly shorter TCRB CDR3s in all four CD4+ subsets.

Expressed TCRB transcripts were sequenced after all isolated RNA was converted to cDNA. The assay was immunoSEQ multiplex PCR, and TCRdb's table has in-frame clones only and misses some. The sample consists of some 700,000 clones, roughly 13% of them appearing once. The sequenced material came from naive CD4+ T cells from blood. The receptor set was obtained from a young man with type 1 diabetes.

The genes are TRBV2 and TRBJ1-2; D is unclear. CDR3 length equals 11 residues. V lost 10 bases to trimming and J lost 5 bases, with 11 bases between them. Germline lookup yields CDR1 SNHLY and CDR2 FYNNEI. CDR3 DNA sequence: TGTGCCACTTCAGCGGGTTATGGCTACACCTTC. It translates to CATSAGYGYTF. Full variable domain (outside the CDR3, taken from reference TRBV2 and TRBJ1-2): EPEVTQTPSHQVTQMGQEVILRCVPISNHLYFYWYRQILGQKVEFLVSFYNNEISEKSEIFDDQFSVERPDGSNFTLKIRSTKLEDSAMYFCATSAGYGYTFGSGTRLTVV.

V gene TRBV7-2 combines with J gene TRBJ2-3; the D gene is possibly TRBD1 (5 bases). CDR1 and CDR2 from the germline V gene are SGHTA and FQGNSA. V was trimmed by 1 base and J by 2 bases, leaving 10 bases between them. The CDR3 extends over 15 amino acids. The chain's CDR3 is CASSLGTTTTDTQYF. DNA of the CDR3: TGTGCCAGCAGCTTAGGGACAACCACCACAGATACGCAGTATTTT.

The count of this clone is one. The chain uses TRBV27 and TRBJ2-1; D is possibly TRBD1 or TRBD2 (6 bases each). CDR3 length: 13 amino acids. Germline V CDR1 and CDR2: MNHEY, SMNVEV (reference sequence). V gave up 4 bases and J gave up 7 bases, with 11 bases separating them. CDR3 protein: CASSSGARNEQFF. The CDR3 bases are TGTGCCAGCAGTTCGGGGGCTCGGAATGAGCAGTTCTTC.

This clone appeared a few times. V is TRBV21-1 and J is TRBJ2-1; the table gives TRBD1 as D, unverified against the DNA. TRBV21-1 is given as a pseudogene. The CDR3 length is 16 residues. The CDR3 sequence: CASSTQIPWGFNEQFF. DNA of the CDR3: TGTGCCAGCAGCACTCAGATCCCTTGGGGCTTCAATGAGCAGTTCTTC.

This chain connects TRBV30 to TRBJ2-2; TRBD2 might be the D (6 bases). The CDR3 length is 14 residues. Germline CDR1 and CDR2: GTSNPN and SVGIG (reference sequence). The V end lost 3 bases, the J end lost 7 bases, and 15 bases lay between the germline ends. The CDR3 region has the DNA TGTGCCTGGAGCTGGAGGGTCACCGGCGGGGAGCTGTTTTTT. Translated: CAWSWRVTGGELFF.

This clone was picked up a small number of times. CDR3 bases: TGCAGCGTTGATCGGGGACAGGGCCGAGATGGCTACACCTTC. This encodes CSVDRGQGRDGYTF. The chain links TRBV29-1 to TRBJ1-2, with 9 positions matching TRBD1. The CDR3 is 14 amino acids. The J segment lost 6 bases and the V segment lost 3 bases, leaving 8 bases of the junction unmatched. Looked up from germline, CDR1 is SQVTM and CDR2 is ANQGSEA. Using reference TRBV29-1 and TRBJ1-2 for the parts outside the CDR3, the full variable domain is SAVISQKPSRDICQRGTSLTIQCQVDSQVTMMFWYRQQPGQSLTLIATANQGSEATYESGFVIDKFPISRPNLTFSTLTVSNMSPEDSSIYLCSVDRGQGRDGYTFGSGTRLTVV.

This clone was seen more than once but under ten times. The J gene is TRBJ2-7, the V gene TRBV5-1; D is unresolved. The CDR3 is 11 residues long. Trimming removed 3 bases at V and 5 bases at J, with 6 bases between. CDR1 and CDR2 from the germline V gene are SGHRS and YFSETQ. CDR3 sequence (DNA): TGCGCCAGCAGCTCTTATCACGAGCAGTACTTC. Protein sequence: CASSSYHEQYF.

The chain recombines TRBV10-3 with TRBJ2-1, with TRBD2 matching over 10 bases. The CDR3 is made up of 18 amino acids. Germline loops: CDR1 ENHRY, CDR2 SYGVKD. Germline trimming cut 6 bases from V and 0 bases from J; bases unmatched to any gene: 11. The CDR3: CAIRATGTSASSYNEQFF. For the CDR3, the DNA is TGTGCCATCAGGGCGACCGGGACTAGCGCAAGCTCCTACAATGAGCAGTTCTTC.

This clone was observed a handful of times. J is TRBJ2-1 and V is TRBV10-2; no reliable D call. Looked up from germline, CDR1 is WSHSY and CDR2 is SAAADI. CDR3 length equals 14 residues. Trimming pared 8 bases from V and 7 bases from J, leaving 18 bases between. DNA of the CDR3: TGCGCCAGCCGGCCCCCGAACTCAAGGAATGAGCAGTTCTTC. Protein sequence: CASRPPNSRNEQFF.

This clone was detected only a few times. The rearrangement uses TRBV30 and TRBJ2-5; TRBD2 is a possible D gene (7 bases). The CDR3 covers 18 residues. V lost 1 base, J lost 2 bases, and 23 bases lay in between. Germline CDR1 is GTSNPN and CDR2 is SVGIG (reference sequence). DNA of the CDR3: TGTGCCTGGAGTGGTCCCACAGGGACTACGACAAAGCAAGAGACCCAGTACTTC. It specifies CAWSGPTGTTTKQETQYF.

This clone turned up a few times. This sequence joins TRBV25-1 and TRBJ1-1, with 8 nucleotides matching TRBD1. The CDR3 is 16 residues long. Unmatched junction bases numbered 11, after V lost 5 bases and J lost 3 bases. The germline CDR1 and CDR2 sequences are MGHDK and SYGVNS. CDR3 DNA: TGTGCCAGCAGTTCCGCTTTAGGACAGGGAGACACTGAAGCTTTCTTT. Translated, it gives CASSSALGQGDTEAFF.

The chain recombines TRBV6-5 with TRBJ2-7; a weak D match, TRBD2 (5 bases). Trimming pared 9 bases from V and 2 bases from J, leaving 8 bases between. Germline V gives CDR1 MNHEY, CDR2 SVGAGI. CDR3 length equals 11 residues. The CDR3 region has the DNA TGTGCCAGTCAGGAGGCCTACGAGCAGTACTTC. Protein: CASQEAYEQYF.

This clone occurred many times. The chain recombines TRBV23-1 with TRBJ1-4, with 9 bases aligning to TRBD1. TRBV23-1 is flagged as an ORF with uncertain function. This CDR3 is built from 15 residues. V gave up 3 bases and J gave up 7 bases; unmatched junction bases: 6. As DNA, the CDR3 is TGCGCCAGCAGTCACGAGGACAGGGGATGTGAAAAACTGTTTTTT. Translated, it gives CASSHEDRGCEKLFF.

The gene calls are TRBV7-9 and TRBJ2-3, with 8 bases fitting TRBD2. J was trimmed by 0 bases and V by 6 bases; bases with no gene match: 2. CDR3 length equals 14 residues. Germline loops: CDR1 SEHNR, CDR2 FQNEAQ (reference sequence). CDR3 loop: CASRASGSTDTQYF. CDR3 DNA: TGTGCCAGCAGGGCTAGCGGGAGCACAGATACGCAGTATTTT.

This clone was seen a few times. This sequence joins TRBV5-4 and TRBJ2-7, with D unclear. The CDR3 covers 14 residues. V gave up 0 bases and J gave up 2 bases, with 9 bases separating them. Germline loops: CDR1 SGHNT, CDR2 YYREEE (reference sequence). This chain's CDR3 is CASSLAMDTYEQYF. CDR3 sequence (DNA): TGTGCCAGCAGCTTGGCCATGGATACCTACGAGCAGTACTTC.

The chain employs TRBV10-1 and TRBJ2-7; D perhaps matches TRBD2 (5 bases). Germline CDR1 and CDR2: WNHNN and SYGVQD (reference sequence). V was clipped by 3 bases and J by 7 bases, with 19 bases between them. The CDR3 spans 15 residues. The DNA for the CDR3 is TGCGCCAGCAGTGATGGCTCGGGATCGGTGGGGGAGCAGTACTTC. Translating gives CASSDGSGSVGEQYF.

This clone was detected a few times. This chain connects TRBV28 to TRBJ2-7; TRBD1 matches at 9 bases. V lost 5 bases and J lost 7; bases outside the gene matches: 9. Germline loops: CDR1 MDHEN, CDR2 SYDVKM. This CDR3 has 14 amino acids. CDR3 sequence: CASSRGQGSSEQYF. Written as DNA, the CDR3 is TGTGCCAGCAGTAGGGGACAGGGCTCATCAGAGCAGTACTTC.

This clone has only a few counts. V usage is TRBV16 and J usage is TRBJ2-5; 7 nucleotides line up with TRBD1. The trim removed 1 base at V and 2 bases at J, leaving 1 base unmatched. Germline assignment: CDR1 KGHSY and CDR2 FQNENV. The CDR3 totals 14 residues. The CDR3 DNA is TGTGCCAGCAGCCAATGGGGACAGCAAGAGACCCAGTACTTC. This sequence encodes CASSQWGQQETQYF.

The gene calls are TRBV5-1 and TRBJ1-5; D might be TRBD1 (5 bases). Trimming removed 0 bases from V and 3 bases from J, with 10 bases in between. The germline V gene has CDR1 SGHRS and CDR2 YFSETQ. The CDR3 runs 15 residues. CDR3: CASSLAGTNNQPQHF. Written as DNA, the CDR3 is TGCGCCAGCAGCTTGGCAGGGACGAACAATCAGCCCCAGCATTTT.

This clone has only a few counts. V and J are TRBV10-3 and TRBJ2-2, with 11 bases fitting TRBD2. The J segment lost 7 bases and the V segment lost 4 bases, leaving 5 bases of the junction unmatched. This CDR3 comprises 15 residues. Germline-derived CDR1 and CDR2 are ENHRY and SYGVKD. DNA for the CDR3: TGTGCCATCAGTGCCGGGACTAGCGGCTACGGGGAGCTGTTTTTT. Translation gives CAISAGTSGYGELFF.

This clone was recorded a few times. CDR3 sequence: CASSLAGFNQPQHF. The CDR3 nucleotides are TGCGCCAGCAGCTTGGCCGGCTTCAATCAGCCCCAGCATTTT. This sequence joins TRBV5-1 and TRBJ1-5; D not certain. The ends were cut back, 0 bases at V and 3 bases at J, with 7 bases in the middle. The CDR3 has 14 amino acids. Germline lookup yields CDR1 SGHRS and CDR2 YFSETQ.

This clone was counted only a few times. The V and J genes are TRBV10-3 and TRBJ1-4; D gene ambiguous. Trimming took off 3 bases at V and 8 bases at J, with 13 bases between the two ends. The CDR3 has 14 residues. Germline V gives CDR1 ENHRY, CDR2 SYGVKD. CDR3 nucleotide sequence: TGTGCCATCAGTGACGTGGGGATTGGAGAAAAACTGTTTTTT. Protein sequence: CAISDVGIGEKLFF.

This clone appeared a few times. The chain has TRBV30 and TRBJ1-1; D is perhaps TRBD1 (5 bases). CDR1 and CDR2 (germline): GTSNPN, SVGIG (reference sequence). The length of the CDR3 is 12 residues. Trimming removed 4 bases at V and 3 bases at J, with 9 bases between. CDR3 bases: TGTGCCTGGACGCGGGGGGACACTGAAGCTTTCTTT. Translation gives CAWTRGDTEAFF.